The following is a T cell receptor (beta chain) sequence with its context. Its antigen is unknown. This may be a read error, as it is one base from a much larger clone. A second PCR, run for roughly 6 to 11 cycles, used a sample-barcoded 5' primer plus a J-beta primer mix. TCRdb reanalysed the 5' RACE reads using MiXCR and keeps one entry per CDR3 protein. The sample lists approximately 810,000 distinct CDR3 sequences, about 30% occurring once. These data belong to a study of blood T cells in healthy people across ages. General study points: It was held that the diversity estimates obtained from one million T cells were underestimates. Age advanced and TCR beta diversity per million T cells fell, roughly linearly. Observed TCR beta diversity showed a strong correlation with the percentage of naive T cells as measured by flow cytometry.

The CDR3 sequence is 14 residues long. What was sequenced was blood. The V call is TRBV12-3 or TRBV12-4, the J call TRBJ2-3; maybe TRBD1 (5 bases). The source is a woman older than 75 in good health. CDR3 in DNA: TGTGCCAGCAGCGACAGATTTAGCACAGATACGGAGTATTTT. Its translation is CASSDRFSTDTEYF.